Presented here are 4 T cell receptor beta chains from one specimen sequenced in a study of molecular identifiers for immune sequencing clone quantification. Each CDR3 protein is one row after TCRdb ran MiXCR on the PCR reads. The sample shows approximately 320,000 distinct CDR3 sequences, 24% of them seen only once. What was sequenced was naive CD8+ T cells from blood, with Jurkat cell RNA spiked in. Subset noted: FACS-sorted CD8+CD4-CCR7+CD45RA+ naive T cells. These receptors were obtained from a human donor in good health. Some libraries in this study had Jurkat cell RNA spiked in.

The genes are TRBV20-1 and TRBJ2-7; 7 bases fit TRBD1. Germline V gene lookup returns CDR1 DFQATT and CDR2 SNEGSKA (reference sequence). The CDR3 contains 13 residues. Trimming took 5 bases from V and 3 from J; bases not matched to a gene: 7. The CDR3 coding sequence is TGCAGTGCTTTACAGGGGCCCGGCTACGAGCAGTACTTC. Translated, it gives CSALQGPGYEQYF.

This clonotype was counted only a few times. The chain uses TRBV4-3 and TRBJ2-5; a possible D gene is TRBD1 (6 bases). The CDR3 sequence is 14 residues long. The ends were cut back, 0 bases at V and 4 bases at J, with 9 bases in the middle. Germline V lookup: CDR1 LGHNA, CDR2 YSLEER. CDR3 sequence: CASSQDRGLETQYF. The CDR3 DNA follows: TGCGCCAGCAGCCAAGACAGGGGCCTAGAGACCCAGTACTTC.

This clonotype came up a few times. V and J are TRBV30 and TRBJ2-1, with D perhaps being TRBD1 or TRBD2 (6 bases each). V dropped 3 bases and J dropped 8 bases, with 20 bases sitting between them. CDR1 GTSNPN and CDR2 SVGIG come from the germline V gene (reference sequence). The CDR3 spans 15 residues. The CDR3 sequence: CAWSRRGRGLDEQFF. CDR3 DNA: TGTGCCTGGAGCCGACGGGGGCGAGGATTGGATGAGCAGTTCTTC. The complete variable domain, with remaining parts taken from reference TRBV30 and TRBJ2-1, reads SQTIHQWPATLVQPVGSPLSLECTVEGTSNPNLYWYRQAAGRGLQLLFYSVGIGQISSEVPQNLSASRPQDRQFILSSKKLLLSDSGFYLCAWSRRGRGLDEQFFGPGTRLTVL.

This CDR3 reads CSARDSKLAGVAYNEQFF. Here the CDR3 DNA reads TGCAGTGCTAGAGACTCGAAACTAGCGGGAGTGGCATACAATGAGCAGTTCTTC. The rearrangement uses TRBV20-1 and TRBJ2-1, with TRBD2 matching over 11 bases. Trimming removed 0 bases from V and 4 bases from J; junction bases left unmatched: 11. CDR1 is DFQATT, CDR2 SNEGSKA, per germline (reference sequence). This CDR3 has 18 residues.